The 32 T cell receptor beta chains in this list originate from one sample, sequenced in a study of post-analysis software for immune sequencing data. General study results and limits: Five or six TRBV segments, TRBV5-6, TRBV5-1 and TRBV20-1 among them, were found more frequent in patients than controls.

No cognate antigen is known for these TCRs. Included in the TCR beta cDNA libraries were unique molecular identifiers. TCRdb ran MiXCR on the PCR reads and lists one entry per CDR3 protein. The table lists about 770,000 distinct CDR3 sequences, roughly 50% of them singletons. The sample comprised blood. The receptors come from a girl aged 10 to 17 with multiple sclerosis.

This clonotype was picked up a small number of times. This chain links TRBV5-1 with TRBJ1-1; maybe TRBD1 (6 bases). The CDR3 has 14 residues. Trimming pared 4 bases from V and 1 base from J, leaving 11 bases between. CDR1 and CDR2 from the germline V gene are SGHRS and YFSETQ. The CDR3 DNA follows: TGCGCCAGCAGCACCCCGGGACAGAACACTGAAGCTTTCTTT. It encodes CASSTPGQNTEAFF.

The chain carries TRBV20-1 and TRBJ1-2; D unclear. The length of the CDR3 is 14 residues. Per germline, CDR1 DFQATT and CDR2 SNEGSKA (reference sequence). V lost 3 bases and J lost 8, with 19 bases in between. The CDR3: CSARWTGTARGYTF. In DNA form, the CDR3 reads TGCAGTGCTAGGTGGACGGGAACCGCCCGGGGCTACACCTTC.

The V gene is TRBV7-2, the J gene TRBJ2-7; D is ambiguous. Germline V gene sequence: CDR1 SGHTA, CDR2 FQGNSA. V was pared by 7 bases and J by 3 bases, with 7 bases between. CDR3 length equals 11 residues. CDR3 sequence (DNA): TGTGCCAGCACCTCCAACTACGAGCAGTACTTC. This encodes CASTSNYEQYF.

The chain couples TRBV20-1 to TRBJ2-4; 8 bases fit TRBD1. Near its end, the DNA agrees better with TRBJ2-7, so the J call may be wrong. Germline V gives CDR1 DFQATT, CDR2 SNEGSKA (reference sequence). This CDR3 spans 14 amino acids. The CDR3 spells CSARAAQGVYEQYF. The CDR3 nucleotides are TGCAGTGCTAGAGCGGCACAGGGGGTCTACGAGCAGTACTTC.

This chain joins TRBV7-3 and TRBJ2-5, with 7 positions matching TRBD1. This CDR3 region has 15 residues. Trimming cost V 5 bases and J 3 bases; bases outside gene matches: 9. The germline V gene encodes CDR1 SGHTA and CDR2 FQGTGA. CDR3 sequence reads: CASSPGTAGKETQYF. In DNA, the CDR3 is TGTGCCAGCAGCCCCGGGACAGCTGGGAAAGAGACCCAGTACTTC.

The genes are TRBV9 and TRBJ2-1; tentative D call: TRBD2 (6 bases). The germline V gene encodes CDR1 SGDLS and CDR2 YYNGEE. The CDR3 consists of 15 residues. The V and J ends lost 0 bases and 5 bases respectively, with 12 bases between them. This CDR3 is CASSVGGGAHNEQFF. The CDR3 nucleotides read TGTGCCAGCAGCGTAGGTGGCGGGGCGCACAATGAGCAGTTCTTC.

The V call is TRBV20-1, the J call TRBJ2-3; 14 nucleotides line up with TRBD2. The CDR3 sequence is 16 residues long. Trimming took 1 base from V and 4 from J; bases not matched to a gene: 4. CDR1 DFQATT and CDR2 SNEGSKA come from the germline V gene (reference sequence). The CDR3 region is CSARVGLAGEADTQYF. Written as DNA, the CDR3 is TGCAGTGCTAGAGTGGGACTAGCGGGAGAGGCAGATACGCAGTATTTT.

V gene TRBV12-3 or TRBV12-4 combines with J gene TRBJ2-5; no clear D. Trimming pared 6 bases from V and 3 bases from J, leaving 14 bases between. The CDR3 runs 14 residues. The chain's CDR3 is CASRITGREETQYF. CDR3 bases: TGTGCCAGCAGAATCACCGGGCGAGAAGAGACCCAGTACTTC.

This clonotype has just a few counts. The CDR3 sequence is CASSPDRRKNIQYF. The CDR3 nucleotides read TGCGCCAGCAGTCCCGACAGGAGGAAAAACATTCAGTACTTC. V gene TRBV10-2 combines with J gene TRBJ2-4, with a weak D call TRBD1 (6 bases). Trimming took off 5 bases at V and 4 bases at J, with 12 bases between the two ends. The CDR3 covers 14 residues. Germline lookup yields CDR1 WSHSY and CDR2 SAAADI.

This clonotype has only a few counts. The genes are TRBV7-8 and TRBJ1-1, with a weak D call TRBD1 (5 bases). The germline CDR1 and CDR2 sequences are SGHVS and FQNEAQ. V was cut by 2 bases and J by 11 bases, with 21 bases left in between. The length of the CDR3 is 15 residues. The CDR3 spells CASSLFSTGVNAAFF. CDR3 bases: TGTGCCAGCAGCTTATTCTCGACGGGGGTGAACGCGGCTTTCTTT.

This rearrangement joins TRBV25-1 to TRBJ2-7; D remains unclear. The CDR3 runs 14 residues. V dropped 1 base and J dropped 6 bases, with 13 bases sitting between them. Per germline, CDR1 MGHDK and CDR2 SYGVNS. CDR3: CASSESGTVREQYF. The CDR3 DNA reads as TGTGCCAGCAGTGAATCCGGCACCGTGCGCGAGCAGTACTTC.

This chain links TRBV20-1 with TRBJ2-3; a possible D gene is TRBD1 (5 bases). This CDR3 is 16 amino acids long. Looked up from germline, CDR1 is DFQATT and CDR2 is SNEGSKA (reference sequence). V lost 2 bases to trimming and J lost 3 bases, with 18 bases between them. This CDR3 is CSARNPRGFGTDTQYF. The CDR3 DNA follows: TGCAGTGCTAGAAACCCAAGGGGTTTCGGGACAGATACGCAGTATTTT.

V gene TRBV2 combines with J gene TRBJ2-5; tentative D call: TRBD2 (7 bases). CDR1 is SNHLY and CDR2 is FYNNEI in the germline V gene. The CDR3 covers 15 residues. Trimming took off 8 bases at V and 1 base at J, with 17 bases between the two ends. Here the CDR3 DNA reads TGTGCCAGCTGGCGAGGGGGGGCTTCCCAAGAGACCCAGTACTTC. Translation: CASWRGGASQETQYF.

The gene calls are TRBV20-1 and TRBJ2-4, with 8 bases matching TRBD2. V trimming: 1 base; J trimming: 13 bases; junction bases outside the gene matches: 12. Per germline, CDR1 DFQATT and CDR2 SNEGSKA (reference sequence). This CDR3 has 14 amino acids. CDR3 in DNA: TGCAGTGCTAGAGGGATAGCGGGATCCGGGGAGCAGTACTTC. Encoded protein: CSARGIAGSGEQYF.

This clonotype was counted many times. J is TRBJ2-7 and V is TRBV7-2, with D possibly TRBD1 on 6 matching bases. Per germline, CDR1 SGHTA and CDR2 FQGNSA. This CDR3 contains 14 residues. Between the trimmed V and J ends, which lost 5 bases and 2 bases, there was a span of 13 bases. CDR3 loop: CASSNNRAAYEQYF. The CDR3 DNA reads as TGTGCCAGCAGCAACAACAGGGCAGCCTACGAGCAGTACTTC.

This clonotype was seen only a few times. The CDR3 DNA sequence: TGTGCCAGCAGTTTAGGCAGGGGCATAACTAATGAAAAACTGTTTTTT. Protein product: CASSLGRGITNEKLFF. The gene calls are TRBV28 and TRBJ1-4; D may be TRBD1 (6 bases). V lost 2 bases to trimming and J lost 1 base, with 11 bases between them. This CDR3 comprises 16 residues. Germline values: CDR1 MDHEN, CDR2 SYDVKM.

The chain combines TRBV7-6 with TRBJ1-2, with D unresolved. V was cut by 1 base and J by 6 bases, with 12 bases left in between. The germline V gene has CDR1 SGHVS and CDR2 FNYEAQ. The length of the CDR3 is 14 residues. The chain's CDR3 is CASSLVAKGNGYTF. DNA for the CDR3: TGTGCCAGCAGCTTAGTGGCGAAGGGAAATGGCTACACCTTC.

This chain links TRBV30 with TRBJ2-1; tentative D call: TRBD2 (5 bases). CDR3 length equals 14 residues. Germline V gene data show CDR1 as GTSNPN and CDR2 as SVGIG (reference sequence). V gave up 2 bases and J gave up 3 bases, with 11 bases separating them. CDR3 nucleotide sequence: TGTGCCTGGAGTCCGGGATCCATCTACAATGAGCAGTTCTTC. Translation: CAWSPGSIYNEQFF. Filled out from reference TRBV30 and TRBJ2-1, the complete variable domain reads SQTIHQWPATLVQPVGSPLSLECTVEGTSNPNLYWYRQAAGRGLQLLFYSVGIGQISSEVPQNLSASRPQDRQFILSSKKLLLSDSGFYLCAWSPGSIYNEQFFGPGTRLTVL.

The chain uses TRBV12-3 or TRBV12-4 and TRBJ2-7; possibly TRBD2 for D (7 bases). The V end was cut by 3 bases, the J end by 5 bases, with 11 bases between. CDR3 length equals 13 residues. The CDR3 is CASSFWEGDEQYF. In DNA, the CDR3 is TGTGCCAGCAGTTTCTGGGAGGGGGACGAGCAGTACTTC.

In its sample, this clonotype was seen many times. The chain combines TRBV29-1 with TRBJ2-7; D might be TRBD1 or TRBD2, each matching 6 bases. CDR1 is SQVTM, CDR2 ANQGSEA, per germline. There are 15 residues in the CDR3. V lost 2 bases to trimming and J lost 3 bases, with 17 bases between them. This CDR3 is CSVERPGGGYYEQYF. The CDR3 DNA sequence: TGCAGCGTTGAAAGGCCCGGAGGGGGGTACTACGAGCAGTACTTC.

CDR3 in DNA: TGTGCCAGCGGAGTAACCGCGGATAGCAATCAGCCCCAGCATTTT. Encoded protein: CASGVTADSNQPQHF. The gene calls are TRBV6-1 and TRBJ1-5, with unresolved D. The CDR3 covers 15 residues. Germline values: CDR1 MNHNS, CDR2 SASEGT. Trimming took off 8 bases at V and 0 bases at J, with 14 bases between the two ends.

V is TRBV24-1 and J is TRBJ2-1; D uncertain. This CDR3 comprises 13 residues. The V end lost 4 bases, the J end lost 5 bases, and 8 bases lay between the germline ends. CDR1 is KGHDR and CDR2 is SFDVKD in the germline V gene. The CDR3 DNA is TGTGCCACCAGTGAGGGCGGACACAATGAGCAGTTCTTC. It yields the protein CATSEGGHNEQFF.

This clonotype was seen once. The V call is TRBV12-3 or TRBV12-4, the J call TRBJ2-1; a weak D match, TRBD2 (6 bases). The CDR3 contains 14 residues. Trimming took off 3 bases at V and 9 bases at J, with 15 bases between the two ends. In DNA, the CDR3 is TGTGCCAGCAGTTTGGCCTTGCCTAGCGTTGAGCAGTTCTTC. Its translation is CASSLALPSVEQFF.

The chain combines TRBV6-6 with TRBJ1-1; D possibly corresponds to TRBD1 (6 bases). V was shortened by 2 bases and J by 1 base, with 14 bases between the two germline ends. The CDR3 has 16 residues. Germline V gene data show CDR1 as MNHNY and CDR2 as SVGAGI (reference sequence). CDR3 sequence (DNA): TGTGCCAGCAGTTACGGGGGGCTGGGGAAGAACACTGAAGCTTTCTTT. This codes for CASSYGGLGKNTEAFF.

This chain uses TRBV20-1 with TRBJ2-7; TRBD2 matches at 10 bases. V was clipped by 1 base and J by 3 bases; unmatched bases: 3. The CDR3 sequence is 14 residues long. Germline V gene sequence: CDR1 DFQATT, CDR2 SNEGSKA (reference sequence). The DNA for the CDR3 is TGCAGTGCTAGAGGGATAGCGGGAGGCTACGAGCAGTACTTC. This translates into CSARGIAGGYEQYF.

This clonotype has only a few counts. V usage is TRBV10-3 and J usage is TRBJ2-6; D is perhaps TRBD1 (5 bases). There are 16 residues in the CDR3. The germline gives CDR1 ENHRY, CDR2 SYGVKD. With 3 bases removed from V and 4 bases from J, the gap between germline ends came to 13 bases. The DNA for the CDR3 is TGTGCCATCAGTGACCTTGGGGCGGTGGGGGCCAACGTCCTGACTTTC. It is translated as CAISDLGAVGANVLTF.

The rearrangement joins TRBV4-3 to TRBJ2-1; 8 bases agree with TRBD2. This CDR3 is 19 amino acids long. Germline CDR1 LGHNA, CDR2 YSLEER. After removal of 2 bases from V and 0 bases from J, the junction contained 12 bases not matched to a gene. The CDR3 loop reads CASSQRVYASGSSYNEQFF. The CDR3 DNA follows: TGCGCCAGCAGCCAAAGGGTCTACGCGAGCGGGAGCTCCTACAATGAGCAGTTCTTC.

This chain links TRBV5-1 with TRBJ2-7, with a possible D match to TRBD2 (5 bases). The germline V and J ends were trimmed by 4 bases and 7 bases, with 24 bases remaining between them. The CDR3 spans 16 residues. Germline V gene lookup returns CDR1 SGHRS and CDR2 YFSETQ. DNA of the CDR3: TGCGCCAGCAGCCCCTCCAGCGGAGAGGGCCTAAGGGAGCAGTACTTC. Protein: CASSPSSGEGLREQYF.

The chain has TRBV4-1 and TRBJ2-7, with D possibly matching TRBD1 (5 bases). The CDR3 contains 16 residues. Trimming stripped 0 bases from V and 1 base from J, with 13 bases between. The germline gives CDR1 MGHRA, CDR2 YSYEKL. The CDR3: CASSQDEGDISYEQYF. The CDR3 nucleotides are TGCGCCAGCAGCCAAGATGAAGGGGATATATCCTACGAGCAGTACTTC.

Here the CDR3 DNA reads TGCGCCAGCAGCTCTCGACTAGCTACAGATACGCAGTATTTT. This sequence encodes CASSSRLATDTQYF. The rearrangement links TRBV5-1 to TRBJ2-3, with TRBD2 identical over 7 bases. The germline V gene has CDR1 SGHRS and CDR2 YFSETQ. The CDR3 is made up of 14 amino acids. The J segment lost 3 bases and the V segment lost 3 bases, leaving 4 bases of the junction unmatched.

This clonotype was recorded a few times. The V call is TRBV12-3 or TRBV12-4, the J call TRBJ2-1; D remains unclear. There are 15 residues in the CDR3. V lost 5 bases to trimming and J lost 5 bases, with 16 bases between them. The CDR3 DNA follows: TGTGCCAGCAGTCCCCACCTAGGGAAGAACAATGAGCAGTTCTTC. Translated: CASSPHLGKNNEQFF.

This chain links TRBV5-1 with TRBJ2-1; 9 bases line up with TRBD2. CDR3 length: 16 residues. CDR1 SGHRS and CDR2 YFSETQ come from the germline V gene. V shed 0 bases, J shed 9 bases, and the junction held 10 bases outside the gene matches. In DNA, the CDR3 is TGCGCCAGCAGCTTGGCCGTCGGTAGCGGGAGAGGTGAGCAGTTCTTC. Translated, it gives CASSLAVGSGRGEQFF.